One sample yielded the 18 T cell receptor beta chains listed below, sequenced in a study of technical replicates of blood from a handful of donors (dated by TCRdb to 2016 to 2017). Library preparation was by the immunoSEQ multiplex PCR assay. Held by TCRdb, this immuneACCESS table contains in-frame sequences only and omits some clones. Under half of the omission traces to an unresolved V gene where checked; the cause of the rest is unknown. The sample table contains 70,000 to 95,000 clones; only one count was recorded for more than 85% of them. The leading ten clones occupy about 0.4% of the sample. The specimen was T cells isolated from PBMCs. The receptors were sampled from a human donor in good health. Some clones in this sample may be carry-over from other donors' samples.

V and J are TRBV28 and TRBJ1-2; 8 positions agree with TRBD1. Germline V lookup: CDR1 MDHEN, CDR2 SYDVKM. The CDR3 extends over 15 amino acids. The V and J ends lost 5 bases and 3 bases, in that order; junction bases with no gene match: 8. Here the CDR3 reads CASSPIPGGYYGYTF. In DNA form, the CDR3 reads TGTGCCAGCAGTCCAATTCCAGGGGGCTACTATGGCTACACCTTC.

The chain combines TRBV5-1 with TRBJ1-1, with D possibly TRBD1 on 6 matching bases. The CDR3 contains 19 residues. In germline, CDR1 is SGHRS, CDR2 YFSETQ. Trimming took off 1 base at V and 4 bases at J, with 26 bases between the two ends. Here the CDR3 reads CASSLKIRGATGKFTEAFF. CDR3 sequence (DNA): TGCGCCAGCAGCTTGAAGATTCGAGGAGCGACAGGAAAATTCACTGAAGCTTTCTTT.

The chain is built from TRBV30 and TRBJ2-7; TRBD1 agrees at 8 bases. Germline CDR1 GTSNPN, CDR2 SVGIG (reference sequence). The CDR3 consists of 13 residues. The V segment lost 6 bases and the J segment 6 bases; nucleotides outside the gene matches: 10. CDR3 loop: CACTRDRLTEQYF. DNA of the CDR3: TGTGCCTGTACCCGGGACAGGTTGACCGAGCAGTACTTC.

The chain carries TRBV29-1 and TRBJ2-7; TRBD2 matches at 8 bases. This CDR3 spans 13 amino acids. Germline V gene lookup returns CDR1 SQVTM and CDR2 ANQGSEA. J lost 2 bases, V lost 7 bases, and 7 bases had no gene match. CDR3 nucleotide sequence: TGCAGCGGGGGTGGGGGACTAGCCTACGAGCAGTACTTC. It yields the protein CSGGGGLAYEQYF.

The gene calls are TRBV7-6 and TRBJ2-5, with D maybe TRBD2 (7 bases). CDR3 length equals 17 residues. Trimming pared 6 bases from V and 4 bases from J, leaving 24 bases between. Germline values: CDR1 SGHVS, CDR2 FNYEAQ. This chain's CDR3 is CASSQTIMAGGRETQYF. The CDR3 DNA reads TGTGCCAGCAGTCAAACCATAATGGCCGGGGGGCGAGAGACCCAGTACTTC.

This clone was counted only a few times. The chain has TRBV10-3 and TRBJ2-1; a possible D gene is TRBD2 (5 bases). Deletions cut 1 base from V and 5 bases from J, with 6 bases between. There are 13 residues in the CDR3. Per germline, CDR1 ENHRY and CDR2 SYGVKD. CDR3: CAISEYGDNEQFF. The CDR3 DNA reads TGTGCCATCAGTGAGTACGGGGACAATGAGCAGTTCTTC.

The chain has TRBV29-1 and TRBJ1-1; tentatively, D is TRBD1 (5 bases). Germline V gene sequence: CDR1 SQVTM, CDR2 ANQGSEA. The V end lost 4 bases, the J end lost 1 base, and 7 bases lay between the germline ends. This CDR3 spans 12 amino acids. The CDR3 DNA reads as TGCAGCGTTGGACAGACGAACACTGAAGCTTTCTTT. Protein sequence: CSVGQTNTEAFF.

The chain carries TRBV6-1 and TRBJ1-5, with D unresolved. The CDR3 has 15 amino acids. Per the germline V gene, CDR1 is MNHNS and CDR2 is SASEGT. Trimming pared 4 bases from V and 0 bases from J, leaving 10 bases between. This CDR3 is CASSGGRGSNQPQHF. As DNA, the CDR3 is TGTGCCAGCAGTGGGGGTCGGGGTAGCAATCAGCCCCAGCATTTT.

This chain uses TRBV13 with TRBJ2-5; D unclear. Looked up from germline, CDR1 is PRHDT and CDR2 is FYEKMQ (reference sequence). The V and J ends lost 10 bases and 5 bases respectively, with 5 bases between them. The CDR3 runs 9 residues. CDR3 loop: CAIGETQYF. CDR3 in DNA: TGTGCCATCGGGGAGACCCAGTACTTC.

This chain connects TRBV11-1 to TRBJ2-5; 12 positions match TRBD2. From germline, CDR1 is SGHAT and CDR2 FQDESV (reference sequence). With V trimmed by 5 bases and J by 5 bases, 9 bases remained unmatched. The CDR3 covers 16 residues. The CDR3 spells CASSTTSGRPLETQYF. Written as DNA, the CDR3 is TGTGCCAGCAGCACTACTAGCGGGAGGCCGTTGGAGACCCAGTACTTC.

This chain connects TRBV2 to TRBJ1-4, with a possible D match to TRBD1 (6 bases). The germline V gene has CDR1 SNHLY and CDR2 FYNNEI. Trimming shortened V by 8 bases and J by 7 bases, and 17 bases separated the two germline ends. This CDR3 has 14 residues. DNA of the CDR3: TGTGCCAGCCAAATAGGGTCAGGGGCTGAAAAACTGTTTTTT. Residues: CASQIGSGAEKLFF.

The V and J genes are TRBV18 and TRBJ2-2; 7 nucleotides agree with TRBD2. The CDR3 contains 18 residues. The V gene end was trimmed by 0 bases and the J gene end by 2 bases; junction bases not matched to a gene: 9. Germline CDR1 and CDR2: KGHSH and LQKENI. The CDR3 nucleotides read TGTGCCAGCTCACCACCGTTTTTGCTAGCGGCAAACACCGGGGAGCTGTTTTTT. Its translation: CASSPPFLLAANTGELFF. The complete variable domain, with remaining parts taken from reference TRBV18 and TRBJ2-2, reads NAGVMQNPRHLVRRRGQEARLRCSPMKGHSHVYWYRQLPEEGLKFMVYLQKENIIDESGMPKERFSAEFPKEGPSILRIQQVVRGDSAAYFCASSPPFLLAANTGELFFGEGSRLTVL.

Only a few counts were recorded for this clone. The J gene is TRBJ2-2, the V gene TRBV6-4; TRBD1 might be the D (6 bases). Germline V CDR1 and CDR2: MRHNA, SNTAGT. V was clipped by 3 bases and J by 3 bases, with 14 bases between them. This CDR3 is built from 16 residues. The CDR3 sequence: CASSDAVGQYTGELFF. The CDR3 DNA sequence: TGTGCCAGCAGTGATGCCGTAGGACAGTACACCGGGGAGCTGTTTTTT.

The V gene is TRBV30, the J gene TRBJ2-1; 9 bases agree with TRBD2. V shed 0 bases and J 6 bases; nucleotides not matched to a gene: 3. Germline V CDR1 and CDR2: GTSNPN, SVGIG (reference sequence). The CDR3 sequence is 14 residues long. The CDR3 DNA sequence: TGTGCCTGGAGTGTACGGCGGGAGGGCAATGAGCAGTTCTTC. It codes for CAWSVRREGNEQFF.

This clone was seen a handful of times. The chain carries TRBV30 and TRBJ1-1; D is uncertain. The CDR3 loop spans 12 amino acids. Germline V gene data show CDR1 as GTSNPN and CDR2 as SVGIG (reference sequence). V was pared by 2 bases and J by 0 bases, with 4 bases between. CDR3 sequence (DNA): TGTGCCTGGAGTCTATTGAACACTGAAGCTTTCTTT. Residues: CAWSLLNTEAFF.

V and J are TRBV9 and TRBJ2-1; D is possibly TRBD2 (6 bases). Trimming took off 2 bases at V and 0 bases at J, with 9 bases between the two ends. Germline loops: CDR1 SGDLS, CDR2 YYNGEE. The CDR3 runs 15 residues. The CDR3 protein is CASSVRESSYNEQFF. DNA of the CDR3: TGTGCCAGCAGCGTTCGGGAGAGCTCCTACAATGAGCAGTTCTTC.

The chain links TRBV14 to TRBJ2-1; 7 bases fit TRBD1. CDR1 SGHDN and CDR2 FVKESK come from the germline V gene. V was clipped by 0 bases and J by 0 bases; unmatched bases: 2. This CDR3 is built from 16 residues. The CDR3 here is CASSQEGGLSYNEQFF. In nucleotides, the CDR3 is TGTGCCAGCAGCCAAGAAGGGGGCCTCTCCTACAATGAGCAGTTCTTC. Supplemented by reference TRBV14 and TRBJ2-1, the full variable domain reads EAGVTQFPSHSVIEKGQTVTLRCDPISGHDNLYWYRRVMGKEIKFLLHFVKESKQDESGMPNNRFLAERTGGTYSTLKVQPAELEDSGVYFCASSQEGGLSYNEQFFGPGTRLTVL.

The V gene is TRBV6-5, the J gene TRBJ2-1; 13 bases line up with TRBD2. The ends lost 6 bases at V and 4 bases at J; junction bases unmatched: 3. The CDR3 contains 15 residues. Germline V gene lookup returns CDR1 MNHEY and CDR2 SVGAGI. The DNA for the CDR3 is TGTGCCAGCAGGGGACTAGCGGGATTTTACAATGAGCAGTTCTTC. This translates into CASRGLAGFYNEQFF.